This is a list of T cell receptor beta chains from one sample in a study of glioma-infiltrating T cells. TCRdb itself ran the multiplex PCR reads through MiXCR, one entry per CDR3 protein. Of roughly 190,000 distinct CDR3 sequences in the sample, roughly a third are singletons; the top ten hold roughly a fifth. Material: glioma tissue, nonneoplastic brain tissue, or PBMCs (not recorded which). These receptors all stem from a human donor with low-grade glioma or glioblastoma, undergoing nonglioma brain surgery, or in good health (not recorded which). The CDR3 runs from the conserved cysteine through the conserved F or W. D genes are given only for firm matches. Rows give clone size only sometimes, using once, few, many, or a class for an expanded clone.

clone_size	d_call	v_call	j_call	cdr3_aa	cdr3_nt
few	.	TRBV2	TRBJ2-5	CASSVREFGTQYF	TGTGCCAGCAGTGTGAGGGAGTTCGGGACCCAGTACTTC
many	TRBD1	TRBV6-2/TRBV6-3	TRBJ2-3	CASSMDRGHAGDTQYF	TGTGCCAGCAGCATGGACAGGGGGCATGCAGGAGATACGCAGTATTTT
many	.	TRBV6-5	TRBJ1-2	CASSYSWDSYGYTF	TGTGCCAGCAGTTACTCATGGGATTCCTATGGCTACACCTTC
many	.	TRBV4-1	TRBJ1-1	CASSQPGRDTEAFF	TGCGCCAGCAGCCAACCCGGACGGGACACTGAAGCTTTCTTT
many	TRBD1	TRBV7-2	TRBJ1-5	CASSHRTGEGQPQHF	TGTGCCAGCAGCCACCGGACAGGGGAGGGACAGCCCCAGCATTTT
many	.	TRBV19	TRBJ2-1	CASSILGRGYNEQFF	TGTGCCAGTAGTATCCTTGGGCGGGGATACAATGAGCAGTTCTTC
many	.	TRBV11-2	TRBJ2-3	CASSLADRGGDTQYF	TGTGCCAGCAGCTTAGCCGACAGGGGAGGGGATACGCAGTATTTT
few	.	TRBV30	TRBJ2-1	CAWSVGGMEFF	TGTGCCTGGAGCGTGGGGGGAATGGAGTTCTTC
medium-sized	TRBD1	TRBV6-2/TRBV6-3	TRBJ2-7	CASSYLGTGHYEQYF	TGTGCCAGCAGTTATCTGGGGACAGGACACTACGAGCAGTACTTC
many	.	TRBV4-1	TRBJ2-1	CASSRGSLSAQFF	TGCGCCAGCAGCCGCGGCTCCCTCTCTGCGCAGTTCTTC
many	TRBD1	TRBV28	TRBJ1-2	CASSSGQESNGYTF	TGTGCCAGCAGTTCTGGACAGGAGTCAAATGGCTACACCTTC
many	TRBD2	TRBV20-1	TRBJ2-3	CSARRTSGPPIDTQYF	TGCAGTGCTAGAAGGACTAGCGGGCCTCCTATAGATACGCAGTATTTT
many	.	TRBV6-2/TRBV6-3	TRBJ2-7	CASRGGPSYEQYF	TGTGCCAGCAGGGGCGGACCTTCCTACGAGCAGTACTTC
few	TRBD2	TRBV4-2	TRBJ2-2	CASSQGTSGAPGELFF	TGTGCCAGCAGCCAGGGGACTAGCGGAGCCCCCGGGGAGCTGTTTTTT
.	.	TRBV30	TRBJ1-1	CAWSLRRSTEAFF	TGTGCCTGGAGTCTACGGCGATCCACTGAAGCTTTCTTT
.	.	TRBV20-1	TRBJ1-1	CSANLDTEAFF	TGCAGTGCTAACCTGGACACTGAAGCTTTCTTT
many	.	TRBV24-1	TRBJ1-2	CATSRGSNYGYTF	TGTGCCACCTCTCGCGGGTCTAACTATGGCTACACCTTC
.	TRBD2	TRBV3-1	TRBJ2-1	CASRTGGPRDEQFF	TGTGCCAGCAGGACGGGAGGGCCGAGGGATGAGCAGTTCTTC
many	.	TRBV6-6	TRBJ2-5	CASSYSRLGYQETQYF	TGTGCCAGCAGTTACTCGAGATTGGGTTACCAAGAGACCCAGTACTTC
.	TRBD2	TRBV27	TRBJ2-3	CASSLRGSNQDTQYF	TGTGCCAGCAGTTTACGCGGGAGTAACCAAGATACGCAGTATTTT
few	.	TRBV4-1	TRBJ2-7	CASSQEREQSYEQYF	TGCGCCAGCAGCCAAGAAAGGGAACAGTCCTACGAGCAGTACTTC
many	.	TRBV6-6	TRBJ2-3	CASSYSNDLGGTDTQYF	TGTGCCAGCAGTTACTCGAATGATCTGGGGGGCACAGATACGCAGTATTTT
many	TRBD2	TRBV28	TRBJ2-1	CASSLAGEGYNEQFF	TGTGCCAGCAGTTTAGCGGGAGAGGGCTACAATGAGCAGTTCTTC
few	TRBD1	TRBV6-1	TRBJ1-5	CASRPGTGGRNQPQHF	TGTGCCAGCAGACCGGGGACAGGGGGGAGGAATCAGCCCCAGCATTTT
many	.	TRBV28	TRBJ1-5	CASIRGGGRINQPQHF	TGTGCCAGCATCCGTGGGGGGGGGAGGATCAATCAGCCCCAGCATTTT
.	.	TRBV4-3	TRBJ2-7	CAISQEWARGEQYF	TGCGCCATCAGCCAAGAATGGGCCAGGGGCGAGCAGTACTTC
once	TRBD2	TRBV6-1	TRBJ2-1	CASIEGGSSYNGQFF	TGTGCCAGCATTGAAGGCGGGAGCTCCTACAATGGGCAGTTCTTC
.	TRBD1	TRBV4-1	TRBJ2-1	CASNWDSGNEQFF	TGCGCCAGCAACTGGGACAGCGGCAATGAGCAGTTCTTC
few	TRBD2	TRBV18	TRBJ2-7	CASSPLAGSSYEQYF	TGTGCCAGCTCACCCCTAGCGGGTTCCTCCTACGAGCAGTACTTC
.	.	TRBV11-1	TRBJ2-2	CATRTGRANTGELFF	TGTGCCACCCGCACCGGGAGAGCGAACACCGGGGAGCTGTTTTTT
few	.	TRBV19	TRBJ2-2	CASSVQTGELFF	TGTGCCAGTAGTGTTCAGACCGGGGAGCTGTTTTTT
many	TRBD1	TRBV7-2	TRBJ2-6	CASSPSPGTGSSGANVLTF	TGTGCCAGCAGCCCGAGTCCCGGGACAGGGTCCTCTGGGGCCAACGTCCTGACTTTC
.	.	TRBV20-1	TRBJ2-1	CSAFSGGGNNSINEQFF	TGCAGTGCTTTCTCCGGTGGCGGGAATAATAGTATTAATGAGCAGTTCTTC
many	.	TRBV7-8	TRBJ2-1	CASTPRRLVASHEQFF	TGTGCCAGCACCCCAAGGCGGCTAGTTGCCTCCCATGAGCAGTTCTTC
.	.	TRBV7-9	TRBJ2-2	CASRLNPGFANTGELFF	TGTGCCAGCAGGTTAAACCCGGGTTTCGCGAACACCGGGGAGCTGTTTTTT
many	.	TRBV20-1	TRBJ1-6	CSARALDSSYNSPLHF	TGCAGTGCTAGAGCATTAGACAGCTCCTATAATTCACCCCTCCACTTT
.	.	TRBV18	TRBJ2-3	CASSPGNRLTDTQYF	TGTGCCAGCTCCCCGGGCAATCGGTTGACAGATACGCAGTATTTT
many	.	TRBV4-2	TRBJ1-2	CASSQRGRVDGYTF	TGTGCCAGCAGCCAGAGGGGTCGGGTAGATGGCTACACCTTC
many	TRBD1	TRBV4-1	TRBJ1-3	CASSAQTGGSGNTIYF	TGCGCCAGCAGCGCTCAGACAGGGGGCAGCGGAAACACCATATATTTT
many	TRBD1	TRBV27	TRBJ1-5	CASSSIQGEPYSNQPQHF	TGTGCCAGCAGTTCGATACAGGGGGAACCTTATAGCAATCAGCCCCAGCATTTT
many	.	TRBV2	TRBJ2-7	CASTLTDSYEQYF	TGTGCCAGCACTCTGACCGACAGCTACGAGCAGTACTTC
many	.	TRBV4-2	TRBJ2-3	CASSQQVQMRGSSTDTQYF	TGTGCCAGCAGCCAACAGGTCCAAATGCGGGGTTCTAGCACAGATACGCAGTATTTT
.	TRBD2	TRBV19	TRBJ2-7	CASSKTSGRRSYEQYF	TGTGCCAGTAGTAAGACTAGCGGGAGACGCTCCTACGAGCAGTACTTC
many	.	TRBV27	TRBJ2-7	CASSFQGTNPYEQYF	TGTGCCAGCAGTTTTCAGGGGACTAACCCCTACGAGCAGTACTTC
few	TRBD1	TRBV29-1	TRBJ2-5	CSVPPGQIQETQYF	TGCAGCGTCCCCCCGGGACAGATACAAGAGACCCAGTACTTC
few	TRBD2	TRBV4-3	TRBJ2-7	CASSQERLAGGLSYEQYF	TGCGCCAGCAGCCAAGAGAGACTAGCGGGAGGGCTCTCCTACGAGCAGTACTTC
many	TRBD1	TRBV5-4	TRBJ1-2	CASSRDRFDYGYTF	TGTGCCAGCAGCCGGGACAGGTTTGACTATGGCTACACCTTC
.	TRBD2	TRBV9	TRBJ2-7	CASSRAGGGYSYEQYF	TGTGCCAGCAGTAGAGCCGGGGGGGGTTACTCCTACGAGCAGTACTTC
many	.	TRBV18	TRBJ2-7	CASSPSTDYEQYF	TGTGCCAGCTCACCTAGCACAGACTACGAGCAGTACTTC
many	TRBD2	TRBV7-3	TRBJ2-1	CASSQFSGSSFNEQFF	TGTGCCAGCAGCCAATTTAGCGGGAGCTCCTTCAATGAGCAGTTCTTC
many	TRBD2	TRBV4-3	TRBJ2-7	CASSQGLAVLYYEQYF	TGCGCCAGCAGCCAAGGACTAGCGGTCTTATACTACGAGCAGTACTTC
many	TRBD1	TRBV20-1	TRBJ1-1	CSARPSGGDTEAFF	TGCAGTGCTAGACCATCAGGGGGTGATACTGAAGCTTTCTTT
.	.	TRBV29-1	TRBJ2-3	CSVEKEYF	TGCAGCGTTGAAAAAGAGTATTTT
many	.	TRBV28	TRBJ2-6	CASSPSGANVLTF	TGTGCCAGCAGTCCCTCTGGGGCCAACGTCCTGACTTTC
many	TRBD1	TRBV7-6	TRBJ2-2	CACIRLPGLDRGLEGPGELFF	TGTGCCTGCATCCGCTTACCGGGCCTCGACAGGGGGCTGGAAGGGCCCGGGGAGCTGTTTTTT
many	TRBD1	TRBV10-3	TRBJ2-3	CAINRGSTDTQYF	TGTGCCATCAACAGGGGAAGCACAGATACGCAGTATTTT
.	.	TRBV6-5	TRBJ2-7	CASSYARTFYDQYF	TGTGCCAGCAGTTACGCAAGAACCTTTTACGACCAGTACTTC
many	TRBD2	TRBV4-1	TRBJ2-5	CASSQDGSLAGVLTQYF	TGCGCCAGCAGCCAAGATGGCTCACTAGCGGGAGTGTTAACCCAGTACTTC
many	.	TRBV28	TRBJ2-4	CASGRDWKFLAKNIQYF	TGTGCCAGCGGTCGGGACTGGAAATTTCTAGCCAAAAACATTCAGTACTTC